These 9 T cell receptor beta chains were all obtained from the same sample, sequenced in a study of T cell clonality in common variable immunodeficiency. Profiled with immunoSEQ multiplex PCR; TCRdb holds only in-frame clones, not every one. Recorded here are around 45,000 clones, none singletons. The sequenced sample was peripheral blood mononuclear cells. The source is a person aged 18-70 years in good health.

This clone was picked up many times. With the read ending 3 residues before the CDR3 end, the germline J gene is used to fill in that end. V usage is TRBV5-1 and J usage is TRBJ1-2; TRBD1 matches 12 bases. V shed 6 bases, J shed 6 bases, and the junction held 9 bases outside the gene matches. Germline lookup yields CDR1 SGHRS and CDR2 YFSETQ. This CDR3 has 15 residues. The chain's CDR3 is CASTLRDRGRDGYTF. The DNA read from the CDR3 is TGCGCCAGCACCCTCCGGGACAGGGGGCGCGATGGC.

Many counts were recorded for this clone. The read comes to an end 3 residues before the CDR3 does, leaving the germline J gene to fill in the end. V gene TRBV11-2 combines with J gene TRBJ2-7; D perhaps matches TRBD1 (5 bases). The CDR3 is 15 amino acids. Germline V lookup: CDR1 SGHAT, CDR2 FQNNGV. V gave up 0 bases and J gave up 0 bases, with 9 bases separating them. The CDR3 reads CASSLDWGRSYEQYF. Incomplete CDR3 DNA: TGTGCCAGCAGCTTAGATTGGGGCCGCTCCTACGAG.

This clone occurred many times. The read comes to an end 3 residues before the CDR3 does, leaving the germline J gene to fill in the end. The V and J genes are TRBV2 and TRBJ2-2; D gene unclear. The CDR3 has 13 residues. Trimming pared 7 bases from V and 7 bases from J, leaving 13 bases between. Germline lookup yields CDR1 SNHLY and CDR2 FYNNEI. The CDR3 loop reads CASTERPGGELFF. CDR3 DNA, as far as it was read: TGTGCCAGCACGGAGAGGCCGGGCGGGGAG.

Note on this clone: The read ends 3 residues early relative to the CDR3; the germline J gene fills the gap. The rearrangement links TRBV19 to TRBJ1-1; 7 bases are a match to TRBD1. This CDR3 contains 16 residues. Germline CDR1 is LNHDA and CDR2 is SQIVND (reference sequence). The part of the CDR3 DNA that was read is TGTGCCAGTAGTGAAAGCCGGGACAGATTCTCCTACGAG. Residues: CASSESRDRFSYE. The CDR3 as a whole reads CASSESRDRFSYEAFF.

This CDR3 is CASSPPGGPQETQYF. CDR3 bases read: TGTGCCAGCAGTCCACCCGGGGGGCCTCAAGAGACC. The rearrangement joins TRBV2 to TRBJ2-5, with D possibly matching TRBD2 (7 bases). From the germline J gene comes the end of the CDR3, since the read stops 3 residues before it. V was cut by 5 bases and J by 2 bases, with 15 bases left in between. The CDR3 is 15 amino acids. Germline CDR1 SNHLY, CDR2 FYNNEI.

This clone came up a few times. Coverage ceases 3 residues before the CDR3 finishes, and the germline J gene fills in the end. The chain is built from TRBV30 and TRBJ1-2, with D perhaps matching TRBD1 (5 bases). The CDR3 runs to 15 residues. Germline CDR1 and CDR2: GTSNPN and SVGIG (reference sequence). The CDR3 spells CAWTVGLAGTDTYTF. CDR3 bases read: TGTGCCTGGACCGTGGGACTAGCGGGCACAGATACC.

There are a few counts of this clone. A much larger clone differs by one base, so this may be a read error. Read data end 3 residues before the CDR3 end; the end is taken from the germline J gene. V and J are TRBV18 and TRBJ2-3; 10 bases are a match to TRBD1. The CDR3 has 15 amino acids. The V gene's germline CDR1 is KGHSH and CDR2 LQKENI. CDR3 sequence reads: CASSPRGQGHQPQYF. The CDR3 DNA, read in part, is TGTGCCAGCTCACCACGGGGACAGGGGCATCAGCCG.

This clone was picked up many times. From the germline J gene comes the end of the CDR3, since the read stops 3 residues before it. The rearrangement joins TRBV11-3 to TRBJ2-5, with TRBD1 identical over 8 bases. The CDR3 is made up of 15 amino acids. In germline, CDR1 is SGHNT, CDR2 YENEEA. CDR3 region: CASRFPDRDGETQYF. Partial CDR3 DNA: TGTGCAAGTCGCTTCCCGGACAGGGATGGCGAGACC.

There are many counts of this clone. The CDR3 is CASSAQAGGRPGELFF. Partial CDR3 DNA: TGTGCCAGCAGCGCTCAGGCAGGGGGCCGACCCGGGGAG. The chain combines TRBV9 with TRBJ2-2; 8 bases agree with TRBD1. The read terminates 3 residues before the CDR3 end, so the remaining end is supplied by the germline J gene. Unmatched junction bases numbered 10, after V lost 3 bases and J lost 6 bases. CDR1 and CDR2 (germline): SGDLS, YYNGEE. The length of the CDR3 is 16 residues.